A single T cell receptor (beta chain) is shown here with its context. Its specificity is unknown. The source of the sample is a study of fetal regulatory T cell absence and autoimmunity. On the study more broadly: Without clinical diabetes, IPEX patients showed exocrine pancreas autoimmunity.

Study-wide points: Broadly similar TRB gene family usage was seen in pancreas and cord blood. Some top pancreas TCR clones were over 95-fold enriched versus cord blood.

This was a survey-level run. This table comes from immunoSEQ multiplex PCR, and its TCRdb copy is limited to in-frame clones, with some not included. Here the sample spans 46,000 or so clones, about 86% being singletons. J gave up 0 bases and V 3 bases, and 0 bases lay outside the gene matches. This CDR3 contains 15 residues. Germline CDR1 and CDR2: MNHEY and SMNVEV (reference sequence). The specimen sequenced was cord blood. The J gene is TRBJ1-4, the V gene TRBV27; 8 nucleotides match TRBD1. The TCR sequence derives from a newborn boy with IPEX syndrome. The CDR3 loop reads CASSLTGATNEKLFF. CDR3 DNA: TGTGCCAGCAGTTTGACAGGGGCAACTAATGAAAAACTGTTTTTT.